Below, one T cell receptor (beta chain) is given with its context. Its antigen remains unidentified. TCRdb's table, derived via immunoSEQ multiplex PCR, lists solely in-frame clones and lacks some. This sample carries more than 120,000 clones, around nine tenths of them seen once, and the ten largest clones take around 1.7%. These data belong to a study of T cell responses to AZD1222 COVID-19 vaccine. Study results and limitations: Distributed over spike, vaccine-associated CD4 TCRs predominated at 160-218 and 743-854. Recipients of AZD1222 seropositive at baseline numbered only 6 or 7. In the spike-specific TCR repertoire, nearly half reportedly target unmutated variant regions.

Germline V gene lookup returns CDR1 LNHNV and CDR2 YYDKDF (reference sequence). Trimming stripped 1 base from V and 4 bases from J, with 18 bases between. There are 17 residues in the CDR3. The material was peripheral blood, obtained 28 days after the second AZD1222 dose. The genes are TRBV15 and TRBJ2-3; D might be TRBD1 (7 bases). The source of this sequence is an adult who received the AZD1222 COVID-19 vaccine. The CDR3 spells CATSRARGLRGADTQYF. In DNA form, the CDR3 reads TGTGCCACCAGCAGAGCGCGGGGACTCAGGGGGGCAGATACGCAGTATTTT.